The 29 T cell receptor beta chains presented below share a single source sample, sequenced in a study of T cell changes during pregnancy in multiple sclerosis. The protocol was immunoSEQ multiplex PCR, while the TCRdb copy is restricted to in-frame clones and leaves out a portion. The sample includes about 47,000 clones, almost 95% of them seen just once. The material sequenced was peripheral blood, taken in the third trimester of pregnancy. The receptor source for this set is a female donor with multiple sclerosis, enrolled in a pregnancy study.

This sequence joins TRBV27 and TRBJ2-3; TRBD2 aligns across 11 bases. Germline loops: CDR1 MNHEY, CDR2 SMNVEV (reference sequence). V dropped 3 bases and J dropped 6; count of bases not matched to a gene: 11. The length of the CDR3 is 17 residues. The CDR3 DNA follows: TGTGCCAGCAGTTTTATGTTAGCGGGAGGGCCGATGGATACGCAGTATTTT. Its translation is CASSFMLAGGPMDTQYF.

V and J are TRBV7-2 and TRBJ1-5, with a tentative D call TRBD1 (6 bases). The CDR3 extends over 15 amino acids. With 1 base removed from V and 7 bases from J, the gap between germline ends came to 14 bases. Per the germline V gene, CDR1 is SGHTA and CDR2 is FQGNSA. CDR3 sequence reads: CASSLGQVGRQPQHF. In DNA form, the CDR3 reads TGTGCCAGCAGCTTAGGACAGGTCGGGCGCCAGCCCCAGCATTTT.

The chain recombines TRBV2 with TRBJ2-1; TRBD2 matches 11 bases. The CDR3 has 15 amino acids. Per the germline V gene, CDR1 is SNHLY and CDR2 is FYNNEI. V trimming: 2 bases; J trimming: 9 bases; junction bases outside the gene matches: 6. CDR3 coding DNA: TGTGCCAGCAGTGAAACCAAACTAGCGGGAGCTGAGCAGTTCTTC. Protein product: CASSETKLAGAEQFF. Variable domain in full (rest from reference TRBV2 and TRBJ2-1): EPEVTQTPSHQVTQMGQEVILRCVPISNHLYFYWYRQILGQKVEFLVSFYNNEISEKSEIFDDQFSVERPDGSNFTLKIRSTKLEDSAMYFCASSETKLAGAEQFFGPGTRLTVL.

J is TRBJ2-6 and V is TRBV29-1; 7 bases align to TRBD1. This CDR3 spans 17 amino acids. Germline CDR1 is SQVTM and CDR2 is ANQGSEA. V lost 3 bases and J lost 0; bases outside the gene matches: 8. CDR3 amino acids: CSVETRTGYSGANVLTF. In DNA form, the CDR3 reads TGCAGCGTTGAGACCAGGACAGGCTACTCTGGGGCCAACGTCCTGACTTTC.

Here the CDR3 DNA reads TGTGCCAGCAGCTTTCGACGGGAGTGGGGTGAGCAGTTCTTC. This gives the protein CASSFRREWGEQFF. The rearrangement joins TRBV5-4 to TRBJ2-1; a possible D gene is TRBD2 (6 bases). The CDR3 contains 14 residues. Germline assignment: CDR1 SGHNT and CDR2 YYREEE (reference sequence). Trimming removed 2 bases at V and 9 bases at J, with 15 bases between.

This clone was counted a few times. The chain employs TRBV6-1 and TRBJ2-1; D unclear. There are 13 residues in the CDR3. The V gene's germline CDR1 is MNHNS and CDR2 SASEGT. V gave up 5 bases and J gave up 9 bases, with 14 bases separating them. The CDR3 nucleotides are TGTGCCAGCAGTCAATTCCGACTGGGTGAGCAGTTCTTC. Translation: CASSQFRLGEQFF.

The chain uses TRBV18 and TRBJ2-7; the D gene is possibly TRBD1 (5 bases). With 4 bases removed from V and 6 bases from J, the gap between germline ends came to 16 bases. CDR3 length equals 14 residues. Per the germline V gene, CDR1 is KGHSH and CDR2 is LQKENI. CDR3 residues: CASSQDSFSLEQYF. DNA of the CDR3: TGTGCCAGCTCACAAGACAGTTTTTCCCTCGAGCAGTACTTC.

The J gene is TRBJ1-5, the V gene TRBV2; 7 bases are shared with TRBD1. The CDR3 covers 18 residues. Germline V CDR1 and CDR2: SNHLY, FYNNEI. With V trimmed by 6 bases and J by 2 bases, 16 bases remained unmatched. CDR3 nucleotide sequence: TGTGCCAGCAGCCGCCGGGCCGGTACAGGGGTGGGCAATCAGCCCCAGCATTTT. Encoded protein: CASSRRAGTGVGNQPQHF. The full variable domain, its missing parts supplied by reference TRBV2 and TRBJ1-5, is EPEVTQTPSHQVTQMGQEVILRCVPISNHLYFYWYRQILGQKVEFLVSFYNNEISEKSEIFDDQFSVERPDGSNFTLKIRSTKLEDSAMYFCASSRRAGTGVGNQPQHFGDGTRLSIL.

The chain employs TRBV7-9 and TRBJ2-7; 10 bases fit TRBD1. J lost 5 bases, V lost 3 bases, and 1 base had no gene match. Germline lookup yields CDR1 SEHNR and CDR2 FQNEAQ (reference sequence). The CDR3 consists of 13 residues. The CDR3 spells CASSFGTGDEQYF. In DNA form, the CDR3 reads TGTGCCAGCAGCTTTGGGACAGGGGACGAGCAGTACTTC.

The CDR3 sequence: CASSPPLEETQYF. The CDR3 DNA is TGTGCCAGCTCACCCCCCCTAGAAGAGACCCAGTACTTC. V and J are TRBV18 and TRBJ2-5; no clear D. The ends were cut back, 3 bases at V and 3 bases at J, with 8 bases in the middle. Germline CDR1 and CDR2: KGHSH and LQKENI. The CDR3 covers 13 residues.

V is TRBV30 and J is TRBJ1-2, with 12 bases fitting TRBD1. The trim removed 3 bases at V and 8 bases at J, leaving 4 bases unmatched. Germline loops: CDR1 GTSNPN, CDR2 SVGIG (reference sequence). The CDR3 spans 13 residues. The CDR3, as DNA: TGTGCCTGGAGATCCGGGACAGGGGGCGGCTACACCTTC. Translating it yields CAWRSGTGGGYTF.

The CDR3 sequence is CASSPQLTYNEQFF. The CDR3 DNA follows: TGTGCCAGCAGCCCCCAGTTAACCTACAATGAGCAGTTCTTC. The rearrangement uses TRBV7-9 and TRBJ2-1; D gene unclear. This CDR3 spans 14 amino acids. CDR1 SEHNR and CDR2 FQNEAQ come from the germline V gene (reference sequence). V lost 5 bases to trimming and J lost 2 bases, with 10 bases between them.

The V and J genes are TRBV15 and TRBJ2-5; D remains unclear. The closer fit of TRBJ2-7 to the DNA end suggests the J call may be wrong. The CDR3 has 14 residues. The germline V gene encodes CDR1 LNHNV and CDR2 YYDKDF (reference sequence). The CDR3 DNA reads as TGTGCCACCAGCAGAGGGGCCGTTGTCTACGAGCAGTACTTC. Its translation is CATSRGAVVYEQYF.

The CDR3 sequence: CASSAHMRAFF. Written as DNA, the CDR3 is TGTGCCAGCAGCGCCCATATGAGGGCTTTCTTT. The chain recombines TRBV21-1 with TRBJ1-1. TRBV21-1 is a recognized pseudogene. The CDR3 is made up of 11 amino acids.

This chain links TRBV19 with TRBJ2-7, with 9 positions matching TRBD1. This CDR3 spans 15 amino acids. V was pared by 7 bases and J by 1 base, with 8 bases of the junction left unmatched. Germline lookup yields CDR1 LNHDA and CDR2 SQIVND (reference sequence). DNA of the CDR3: TGTGCCAGTACCGAGTCGGGACAGGGATCCTACGAGCAGTACTTC. It encodes CASTESGQGSYEQYF.

This clone showed up just a few times. This chain links TRBV7-3 with TRBJ2-3; TRBD1 matches 7 bases. Trimming at V came to 5 bases and at J to 4 bases, leaving 6 bases not matched to a gene. Germline V gene sequence: CDR1 SGHTA, CDR2 FQGTGA. CDR3 size: 14 residues. CDR3 DNA sequence: TGTGCCAGCAGCCAAGACAGGGTCGCAGATACGCAGTATTTT. It translates to CASSQDRVADTQYF.

The chain has TRBV5-4 and TRBJ1-1; 9 bases line up with TRBD1. The CDR3 has 15 amino acids. Germline V gives CDR1 SGHNT, CDR2 YYREEE (reference sequence). Unmatched junction bases numbered 6, after V lost 3 bases and J lost 3 bases. Here the CDR3 DNA reads TGTGCCAGCAGCTCAGGGGACAGGGTTGACACTGAAGCTTTCTTT. It yields the protein CASSSGDRVDTEAFF.

The V call is TRBV27, the J call TRBJ2-3; no clear D. V dropped 3 bases and J dropped 2 bases, with 12 bases sitting between them. The CDR3 spans 15 residues. In germline, CDR1 is MNHEY, CDR2 SMNVEV (reference sequence). The CDR3, as DNA: TGTGCCAGCAGTTTTAGGCCGGGTATCACAGATACGCAGTATTTT. Amino acid sequence: CASSFRPGITDTQYF.

The chain links TRBV5-8 to TRBJ1-1; D gene ambiguous. Germline assignment: CDR1 SGHTS and CDR2 YDEGEE. V was pared by 2 bases and J by 1 base, with 6 bases between. There are 13 residues in the CDR3. The CDR3: CASSFGWNTEAFF. Here the CDR3 DNA reads TGTGCCAGCAGCTTCGGGTGGAACACTGAAGCTTTCTTT.

V is TRBV7-2 and J is TRBJ2-5, with 8 bases matching TRBD2. The CDR3 runs 12 residues. CDR1 and CDR2 (germline): SGHTA, FQGNSA. V shed 7 bases and J 5 bases; nucleotides not matched to a gene: 3. The CDR3 DNA reads TGTGCCAGCACTACGGGGGGGGAGACCCAGTACTTC. Translation: CASTTGGETQYF.

V gene TRBV5-1 combines with J gene TRBJ2-1; 10 bases are shared with TRBD2. Germline assignment: CDR1 SGHRS and CDR2 YFSETQ. Unmatched junction bases numbered 6, after V lost 4 bases and J lost 2 bases. This CDR3 is built from 16 residues. CDR3 sequence (DNA): TGCGCCAGCAGCCCCACCGGACTAGCGGCCTACAATGAGCAGTTCTTC. This codes for CASSPTGLAAYNEQFF.

The J gene is TRBJ2-7, the V gene TRBV7-9, with D possibly matching TRBD1 (6 bases). Looked up from germline, CDR1 is SEHNR and CDR2 is FQNEAQ (reference sequence). V was pared by 4 bases and J by 4 bases, with 14 bases between. The CDR3 consists of 14 residues. The CDR3 sequence: CASSSGQIGYEQYF. The CDR3 coding sequence is TGTGCCAGCAGCTCAGGACAGATTGGTTACGAGCAGTACTTC.

This clone appeared once. The J gene is TRBJ2-5, the V gene TRBV5-4; 8 bases align to TRBD1. Germline CDR1 and CDR2: SGHNT and YYREEE (reference sequence). The CDR3 is made up of 14 amino acids. Trimming at V came to 3 bases and at J to 5 bases, leaving 6 bases not matched to a gene. The DNA of the CDR3 is TGTGCCAGCAGCTCGTGGACAGGGAGGGAGACCCAGTACTTC. As protein: CASSSWTGRETQYF.

This clone was detected only once. This chain uses TRBV7-9 with TRBJ2-1; 14 bases line up with TRBD2. The junction had 1 base not matched to a gene; V was cut back by 3 bases and J by 6 bases. CDR1 SEHNR and CDR2 FQNEAQ come from the germline V gene (reference sequence). The CDR3 length is 15 residues. The CDR3, as DNA: TGTGCCAGCAGCTTCGGGACTAGCGGGAGCAATGAGCAGTTCTTC. It codes for CASSFGTSGSNEQFF.

J is TRBJ1-1 and V is TRBV18; D gene unclear. V dropped 6 bases and J dropped 1 base, with 9 bases sitting between them. The CDR3 extends over 13 amino acids. Germline assignment: CDR1 KGHSH and CDR2 LQKENI. The CDR3 here is CASSRRGNTEAFF. For the CDR3, the DNA is TGTGCCAGCTCCCGACGGGGGAACACTGAAGCTTTCTTT.

The genes are TRBV5-1 and TRBJ2-6; the D gene is possibly TRBD1 (5 bases). Germline V CDR1 and CDR2: SGHRS, YFSETQ. Between the trimmed V and J ends, which lost 4 bases and 3 bases, there was a span of 11 bases. This CDR3 region has 15 residues. CDR3 sequence: CASSLGAFGANVLTF. CDR3 nucleotides: TGCGCCAGCAGCCTAGGGGCTTTTGGGGCCAACGTCCTGACTTTC.

The rearrangement joins TRBV2 to TRBJ2-3; the match to TRBD2 covers 10 bases. Trimming took 8 bases from V and 2 from J; bases not matched to a gene: 10. The CDR3 totals 16 residues. CDR1 and CDR2 from the germline V gene are SNHLY and FYNNEI. CDR3 DNA sequence: TGTGCCAGCCGCCCAAGGCTAGCGGGAGTCACAGATACGCAGTATTTT. Its translation is CASRPRLAGVTDTQYF.

The rearrangement links TRBV18 to TRBJ2-1; D gene uncertain. This CDR3 is 13 amino acids long. The germline V and J ends were trimmed by 2 bases and 14 bases, with 16 bases remaining between them. The germline gives CDR1 KGHSH, CDR2 LQKENI. The CDR3: CASSPSSSSLEFF. DNA of the CDR3: TGTGCCAGCTCACCATCGAGTAGCAGCCTGGAGTTCTTC.

V gene TRBV19 combines with J gene TRBJ1-5; D gene uncertain. CDR1 LNHDA and CDR2 SQIVND come from the germline V gene (reference sequence). Trimming cost V 7 bases and J 0 bases, with 22 bases left between them. This CDR3 comprises 18 residues. The CDR3 loop is CASNPGVLRKGSNQPQHF. The CDR3 DNA is TGTGCCAGTAATCCCGGGGTACTTAGAAAGGGTAGCAATCAGCCCCAGCATTTT.